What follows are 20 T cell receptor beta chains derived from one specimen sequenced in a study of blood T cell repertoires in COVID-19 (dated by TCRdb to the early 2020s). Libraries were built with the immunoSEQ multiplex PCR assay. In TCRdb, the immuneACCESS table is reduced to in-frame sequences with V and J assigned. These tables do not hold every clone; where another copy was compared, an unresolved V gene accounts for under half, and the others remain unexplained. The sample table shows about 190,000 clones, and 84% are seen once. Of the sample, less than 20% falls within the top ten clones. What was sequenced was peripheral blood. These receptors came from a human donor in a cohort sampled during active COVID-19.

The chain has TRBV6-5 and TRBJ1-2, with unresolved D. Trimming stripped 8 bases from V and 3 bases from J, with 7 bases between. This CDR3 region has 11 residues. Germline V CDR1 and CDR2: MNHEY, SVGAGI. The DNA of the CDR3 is TGTGCCAGCGTAGAATACTATGGCTACACCTTC. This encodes CASVEYYGYTF.

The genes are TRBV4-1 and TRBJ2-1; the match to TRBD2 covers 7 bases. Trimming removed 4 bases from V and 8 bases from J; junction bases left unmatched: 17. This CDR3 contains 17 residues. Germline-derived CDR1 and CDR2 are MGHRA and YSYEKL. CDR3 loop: CASSPYFSGQDEDEQFF. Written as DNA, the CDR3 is TGCGCCAGCAGCCCGTACTTTAGCGGGCAGGACGAAGATGAGCAGTTCTTC.

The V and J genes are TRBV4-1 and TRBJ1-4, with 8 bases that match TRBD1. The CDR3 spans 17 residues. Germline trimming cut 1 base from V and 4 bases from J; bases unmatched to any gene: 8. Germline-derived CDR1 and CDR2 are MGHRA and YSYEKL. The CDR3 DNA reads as TGCGCCAGCAGCCAAGGCTTGGACAGGGACTATAATGAAAAACTGTTTTTT. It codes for CASSQGLDRDYNEKLFF.

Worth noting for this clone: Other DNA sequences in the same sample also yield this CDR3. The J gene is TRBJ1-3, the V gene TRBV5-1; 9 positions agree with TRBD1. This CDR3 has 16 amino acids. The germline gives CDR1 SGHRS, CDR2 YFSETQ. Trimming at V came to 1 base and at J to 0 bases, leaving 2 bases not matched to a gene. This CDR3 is CASSLTGGISGNTIYF. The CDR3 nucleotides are TGCGCCAGCAGCTTGACAGGGGGCATCTCTGGAAACACCATATATTTT.

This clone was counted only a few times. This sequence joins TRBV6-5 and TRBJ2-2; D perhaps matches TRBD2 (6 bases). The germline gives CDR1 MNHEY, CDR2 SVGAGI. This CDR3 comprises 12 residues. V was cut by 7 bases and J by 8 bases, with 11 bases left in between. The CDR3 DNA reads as TGTGCCAGCACGAGGGACTTAGGGGAGCTGTTTTTT. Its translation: CASTRDLGELFF.

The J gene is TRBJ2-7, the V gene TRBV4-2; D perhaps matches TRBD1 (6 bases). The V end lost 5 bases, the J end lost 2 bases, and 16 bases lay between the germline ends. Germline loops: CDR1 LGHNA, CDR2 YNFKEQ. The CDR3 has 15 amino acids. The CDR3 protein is CASSGTLGQTYEQYF. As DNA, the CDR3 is TGTGCCAGCAGCGGGACCCTCGGACAGACCTACGAGCAGTACTTC.

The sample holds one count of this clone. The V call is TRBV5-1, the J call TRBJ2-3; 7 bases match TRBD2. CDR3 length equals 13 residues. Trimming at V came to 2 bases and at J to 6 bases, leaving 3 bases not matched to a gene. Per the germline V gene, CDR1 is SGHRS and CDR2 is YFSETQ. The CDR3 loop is CASSFEAGDTQYF. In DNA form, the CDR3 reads TGCGCCAGCAGCTTCGAAGCGGGGGATACGCAGTATTTT.

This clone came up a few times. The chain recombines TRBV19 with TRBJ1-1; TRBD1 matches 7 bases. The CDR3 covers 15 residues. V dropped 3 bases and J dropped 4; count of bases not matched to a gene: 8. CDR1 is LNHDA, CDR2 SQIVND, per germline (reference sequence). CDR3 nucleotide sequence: TGTGCCAGTAGTATCGGGGACAGTTTCAGCACTGAAGCTTTCTTT. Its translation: CASSIGDSFSTEAFF.

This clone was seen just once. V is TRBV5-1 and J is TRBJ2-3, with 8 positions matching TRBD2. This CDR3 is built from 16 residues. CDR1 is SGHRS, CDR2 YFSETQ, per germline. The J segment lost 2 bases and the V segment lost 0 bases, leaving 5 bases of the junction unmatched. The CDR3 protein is CASSLAAGGSTDTQYF. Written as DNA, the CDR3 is TGCGCCAGCAGCTTGGCGGCGGGAGGCTCCACAGATACGCAGTATTTT.

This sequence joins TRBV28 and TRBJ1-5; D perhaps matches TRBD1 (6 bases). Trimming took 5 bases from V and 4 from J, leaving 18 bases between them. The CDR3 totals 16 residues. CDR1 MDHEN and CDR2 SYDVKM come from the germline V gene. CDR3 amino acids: CASSGPVRGGNQPQHF. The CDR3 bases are TGTGCCAGCAGTGGGCCGGTAAGGGGGGGGAATCAGCCCCAGCATTTT.

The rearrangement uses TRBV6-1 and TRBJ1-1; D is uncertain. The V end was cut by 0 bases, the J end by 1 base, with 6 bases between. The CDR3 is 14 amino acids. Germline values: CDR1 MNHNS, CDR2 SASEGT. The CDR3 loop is CASSEAGANTEAFF. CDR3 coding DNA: TGTGCCAGCAGTGAAGCTGGAGCGAACACTGAAGCTTTCTTT.

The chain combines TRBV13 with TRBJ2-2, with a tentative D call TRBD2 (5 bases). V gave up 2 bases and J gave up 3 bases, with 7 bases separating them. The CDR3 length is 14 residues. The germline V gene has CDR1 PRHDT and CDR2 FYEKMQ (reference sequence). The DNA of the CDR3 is TGTGCCAGCAGCTTATTGCGGGACACCGGGGAGCTGTTTTTT. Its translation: CASSLLRDTGELFF.

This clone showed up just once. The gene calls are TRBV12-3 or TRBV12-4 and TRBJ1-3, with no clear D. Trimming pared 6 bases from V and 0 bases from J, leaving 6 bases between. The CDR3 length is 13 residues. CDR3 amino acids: CASRAYSGNTIYF. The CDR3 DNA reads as TGTGCCAGCAGAGCGTACTCTGGAAACACCATATATTTT.

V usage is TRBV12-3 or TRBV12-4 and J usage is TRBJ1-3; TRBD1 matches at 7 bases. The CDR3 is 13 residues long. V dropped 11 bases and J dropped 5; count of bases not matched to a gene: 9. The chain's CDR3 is CAGGQAKRNTIYF. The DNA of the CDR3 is TGTGCCGGAGGACAGGCCAAGAGAAACACCATATATTTT.

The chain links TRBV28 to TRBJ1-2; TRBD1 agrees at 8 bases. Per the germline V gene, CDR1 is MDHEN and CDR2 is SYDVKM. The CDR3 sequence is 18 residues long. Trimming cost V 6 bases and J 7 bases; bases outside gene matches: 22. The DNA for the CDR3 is TGTGCCAGCAGAGACACGACGGACAGGGCGCTCTGGTTAAGTGGCTACACCTTC. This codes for CASRDTTDRALWLSGYTF.

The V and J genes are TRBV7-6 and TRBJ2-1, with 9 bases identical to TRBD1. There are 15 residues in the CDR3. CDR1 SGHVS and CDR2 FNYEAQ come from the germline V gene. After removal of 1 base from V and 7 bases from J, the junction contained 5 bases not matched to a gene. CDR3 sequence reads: CASSLDGTGRNEQFF. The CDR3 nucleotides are TGTGCCAGCAGCTTAGATGGGACAGGGAGGAATGAGCAGTTCTTC.

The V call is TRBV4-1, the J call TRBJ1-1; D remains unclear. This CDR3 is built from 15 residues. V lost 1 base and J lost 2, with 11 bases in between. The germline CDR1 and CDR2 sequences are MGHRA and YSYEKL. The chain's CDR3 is CASSQGELGNTEAFF. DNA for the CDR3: TGCGCCAGCAGCCAAGGGGAGTTGGGAAACACTGAAGCTTTCTTT.

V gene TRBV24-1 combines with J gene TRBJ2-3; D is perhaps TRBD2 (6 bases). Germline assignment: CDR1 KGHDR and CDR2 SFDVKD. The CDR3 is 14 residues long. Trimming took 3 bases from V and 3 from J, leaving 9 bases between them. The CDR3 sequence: CATSDAGRTDTQYF. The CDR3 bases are TGTGCCACCAGTGATGCGGGGCGTACAGATACGCAGTATTTT.

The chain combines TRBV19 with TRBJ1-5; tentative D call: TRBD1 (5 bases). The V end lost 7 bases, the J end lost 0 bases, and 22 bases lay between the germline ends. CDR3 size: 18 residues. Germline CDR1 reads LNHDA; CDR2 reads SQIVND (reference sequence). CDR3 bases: TGTGCCAGTACGGCCGGGGGACTGATAAACCTTAGCAATCAGCCCCAGCATTTT. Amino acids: CASTAGGLINLSNQPQHF. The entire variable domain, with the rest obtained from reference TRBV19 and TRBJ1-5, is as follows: DGGITQSPKYLFRKEGQNVTLSCEQNLNHDAMYWYRQDPGQGLRLIYYSQIVNDFQKGDIAEGYSVSREKKESFPLTVTSAQKNPTAFYLCASTAGGLINLSNQPQHFGDGTRLSIL.

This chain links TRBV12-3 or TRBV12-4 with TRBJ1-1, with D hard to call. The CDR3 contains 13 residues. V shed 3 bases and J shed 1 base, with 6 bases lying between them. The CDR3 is CASSLAENTEAFF. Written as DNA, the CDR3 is TGTGCCAGCAGTTTGGCGGAGAACACTGAAGCTTTCTTT.